The sequence of this TCR beta chain was determined in a study of PD-1 blockade in classical Hodgkin lymphoma. The study's findings and limits: Repertoire differences lack defined causes, possibly disease activity or prior therapy. Similar baseline diversity was found in complete responders and newly diagnosed patients. Unlike CD8+ TCR diversity, which did not rise significantly by C4D1, CD4+ TCR diversity did.

Comment on this clone: The antigen is undetermined.

Time point indicated: cycle 4 day 1 (C4D1), after more than 5 weeks of nivolumab. Brentuximab vedotin exposure varied, and every patient relapsed after autologous stem cell transplantation. Data came from immunoSEQ multiplex PCR; TCRdb stores just in-frame clones and leaves some out. The top ten hold approximately 2.9% of the sample, which has tens of thousands of clones, about nine tenths seen once. With 5 bases removed from V and 0 bases from J, the gap between germline ends came to 13 bases. CDR1 MDHEN and CDR2 SYDVKM come from the germline V gene. This CDR3 comprises 15 residues. The clonotype originates from a human donor with classical Hodgkin lymphoma. The source material was peripheral blood mononuclear cells (PBMCs), sampled before the fourth cycle of nivolumab. The rearrangement uses TRBV28 and TRBJ1-1; weak D call: TRBD1 (5 bases). The CDR3 reads CASSLWTLMNTEAFF. The CDR3 DNA reads TGTGCCAGCAGTCTCTGGACACTCATGAACACTGAAGCTTTCTTT.